These 4 T cell receptor beta chains came from one sample sequenced in a study of patients and donors after allogeneic stem cell transplantation. MiXCR, run by TCRdb on the RT-PCR reads, gives a single entry per CDR3 protein. The sample shows about 88,000 distinct CDR3 sequences, 45% to 50% of them seen only once. Sequencing was done on a sample of blood, either unsorted or a sorted T cell fraction (not recorded which). These TCRs come from a human donor who was either an allogeneic HSCT recipient or a stem cell or donor lymphocyte infusion donor (not recorded which). It is not recorded whose cells these are; they may come from a transplant donor.

This rearrangement joins TRBV9 to TRBJ2-5; 15 nucleotides match TRBD2. Trimming cost V 0 bases and J 5 bases; bases outside gene matches: 5. The length of the CDR3 is 17 residues. Germline V gives CDR1 SGDLS, CDR2 YYNGEE. The DNA of the CDR3 is TGTGCCAGCAGCGTAGCTACCGGGACTAGCGGGAGGGAGACCCAGTACTTC. Translated: CASSVATGTSGRETQYF.

This clonotype was detected only once. The rearrangement joins TRBV4-3 to TRBJ1-4; tentatively, D is TRBD1 (5 bases). V was clipped by 0 bases and J by 3 bases, with 8 bases between them. The CDR3 is made up of 15 amino acids. From germline, CDR1 is LGHNA and CDR2 YSLEER. The DNA for the CDR3 is TGCGCCAGCAGCCAAGATGGGGGGGCTAATGAAAAACTGTTTTTT. Amino acid sequence: CASSQDGGANEKLFF.

The rearrangement joins TRBV4-3 to TRBJ1-2; D unclear. Germline lookup yields CDR1 LGHNA and CDR2 YSLEER. Trimming removed 0 bases from V and 0 bases from J, with 5 bases in between. CDR3 length: 14 residues. The CDR3 DNA reads as TGCGCCAGCAGCCAAGAACCGGCTAACTATGGCTACACCTTC. It encodes CASSQEPANYGYTF.

This clonotype showed up just a few times. The genes are TRBV7-9 and TRBJ1-4; TRBD1 matches 8 bases. CDR1 is SEHNR, CDR2 FQNEAQ, per germline (reference sequence). The CDR3 length is 19 residues. The V gene end was trimmed by 1 base and the J gene end by 5 bases; junction bases not matched to a gene: 15. CDR3 DNA: TGTGCCAGCAGCTTAGGGCCCCGGGACAGGCAAGCAAAGAATGAAAAACTGTTTTTT. Its protein is CASSLGPRDRQAKNEKLFF.